One sample yielded the 3 T cell receptor beta chains listed below, sequenced in a study of regulatory T cells in long-lasting Graves disease. Library construction for TCR beta used iRepertoire HTBI primers and Arm-PCR of CDR3 regions. TCRdb called the multiplex PCR reads again in MiXCR, with one record for every CDR3 protein. The sample lists 510,000 or so distinct CDR3 sequences; 9.5% to 15% were seen once. Time point meaning: newly diagnosed GD, antithyroid drugs for less than 3 months. With RNA extracted from PBMCs as input, the TCR library was made. These data were also reused for a study on T cells in Graves' hyperthyroidism and ophthalmopathy.

The specimen comprised peripheral blood mononuclear cells (PBMCs), sampled at new diagnosis, from a patient treated with antithyroid drugs. All receptors come from a woman in her twenties or thirties with Graves disease.

This clonotype showed up many times. This chain links TRBV2 with TRBJ2-7; D remains ambiguous. Germline V gives CDR1 SNHLY, CDR2 FYNNEI. Trimming removed 7 bases from V and 12 bases from J, with 19 bases in between. The CDR3 spans 12 residues. The CDR3 here is CASTTPSVLWYF. DNA of the CDR3: TGTGCCAGCACGACTCCTTCGGTCTTGTGGTACTTC.

This clonotype occurred many times. The J gene is TRBJ2-1, the V gene TRBV24-1; the D gene could be TRBD1 or TRBD2 (7 bases each). The CDR3 runs 16 residues. V lost 8 bases and J lost 4, with 20 bases in between. In germline, CDR1 is KGHDR, CDR2 SFDVKD. The CDR3 sequence is CATTAPDREGYNEQFF. The CDR3 nucleotides are TGTGCCACCACCGCCCCCGACAGGGAGGGGTACAATGAGCAGTTCTTC.

In its sample, this clonotype was seen many times. V usage is TRBV7-2 and J usage is TRBJ2-7; D gene uncertain. In germline, CDR1 is SGHTA, CDR2 FQGNSA. The V and J ends lost 4 bases and 4 bases respectively, with 14 bases between them. The CDR3 runs 14 residues. CDR3 nucleotide sequence: TGTGCCAGCAGCTCCGCGATTGGCAGTTACGAGCAGTACTTC. Translated, it gives CASSSAIGSYEQYF.